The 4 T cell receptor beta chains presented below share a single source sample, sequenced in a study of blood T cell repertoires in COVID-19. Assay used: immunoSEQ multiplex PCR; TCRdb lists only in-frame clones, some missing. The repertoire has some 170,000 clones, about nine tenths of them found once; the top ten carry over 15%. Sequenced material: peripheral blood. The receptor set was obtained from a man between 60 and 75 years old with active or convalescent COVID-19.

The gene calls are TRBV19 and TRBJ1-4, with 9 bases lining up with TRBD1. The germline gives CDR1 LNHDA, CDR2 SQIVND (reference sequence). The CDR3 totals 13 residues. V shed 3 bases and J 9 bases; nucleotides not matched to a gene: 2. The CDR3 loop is CASSMDRGQKLFF. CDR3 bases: TGTGCCAGTAGTATGGACAGGGGTCAAAAACTGTTTTTT.

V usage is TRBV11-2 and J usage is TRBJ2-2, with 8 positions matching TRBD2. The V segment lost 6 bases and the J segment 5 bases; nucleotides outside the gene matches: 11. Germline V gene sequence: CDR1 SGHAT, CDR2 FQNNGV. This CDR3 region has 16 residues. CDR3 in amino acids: CASSPRTSKGTGELFF. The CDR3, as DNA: TGTGCCAGCAGTCCTCGGACTAGCAAGGGGACCGGGGAGCTGTTTTTT.

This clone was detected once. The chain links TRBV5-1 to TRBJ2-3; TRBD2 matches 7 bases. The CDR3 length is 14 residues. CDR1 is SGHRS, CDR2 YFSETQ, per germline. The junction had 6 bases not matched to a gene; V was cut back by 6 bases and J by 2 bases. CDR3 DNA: TGCGCCAGCACTCGTAGCGGGTTCACAGATACGCAGTATTTT. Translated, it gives CASTRSGFTDTQYF.

The CDR3 region is CASSPGTGLGDTEAFF. CDR3 DNA sequence: TGTGCCAGCTCCCCCGGGACAGGGCTAGGGGACACTGAAGCTTTCTTT. The V gene is TRBV18, the J gene TRBJ1-1; 9 nucleotides line up with TRBD1. In germline, CDR1 is KGHSH, CDR2 LQKENI. The V and J ends lost 6 bases and 3 bases, in that order; junction bases with no gene match: 11. CDR3 length: 16 residues.